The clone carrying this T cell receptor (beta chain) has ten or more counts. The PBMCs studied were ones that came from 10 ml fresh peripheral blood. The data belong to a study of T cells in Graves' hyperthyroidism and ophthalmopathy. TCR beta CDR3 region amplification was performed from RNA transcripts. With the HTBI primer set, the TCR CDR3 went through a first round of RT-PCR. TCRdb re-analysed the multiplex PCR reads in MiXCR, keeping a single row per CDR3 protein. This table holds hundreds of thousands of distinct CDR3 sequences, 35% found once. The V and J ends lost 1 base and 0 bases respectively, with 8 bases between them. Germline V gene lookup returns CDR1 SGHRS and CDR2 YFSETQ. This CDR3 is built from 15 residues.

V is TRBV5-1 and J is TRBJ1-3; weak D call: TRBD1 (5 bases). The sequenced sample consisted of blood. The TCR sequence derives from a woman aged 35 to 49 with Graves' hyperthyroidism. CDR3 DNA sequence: TGCGCCAGCAGCTTGCAGGGCGACTCTGGAAACACCATATATTTT. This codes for CASSLQGDSGNTIYF. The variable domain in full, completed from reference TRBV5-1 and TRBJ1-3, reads KAGVTQTPRYLIKTRGQQVTLSCSPISGHRSVSWYQQTPGQGLQFLFEYFSETQRNKGNFPGRFSGRQFSNSRSEMNVSTLELGDSALYLCASSLQGDSGNTIYFGEGSWLTVV.